The rows below give T cell receptor beta chains drawn from one sample of a study of blood T cell repertoires in COVID-19. Method: immunoSEQ multiplex PCR; TCRdb's copy keeps in-frame clones and lacks some. The data hold some 140,000 clones, with 70% to 90% observed a single time. The material sequenced was peripheral blood. Source of these receptors: a man aged 60 to 75 with COVID-19, enrolled during active disease. Both conserved end residues are part of each CDR3. A D gene is named only where the DNA matches it firmly. Clone size, where shown, is once, few, many, or a class for clones that have expanded.

size	D	V	J	CDR3	DNA
.	.	TRBV6-2/TRBV6-3	TRBJ1-5	CASSFLRGGANNQPQHF	TGTGCCAGCAGCTTCTTAAGGGGGGGGGCCAACAATCAGCCCCAGCATTTT
.	.	TRBV3-1/TRBV3-2	TRBJ2-7	CASRLTTGTYEQYF	TGTGCCAGCAGACTTACGACAGGAACCTACGAGCAGTACTTC
.	.	TRBV10-3	TRBJ1-1	CAISGGQNTEAFF	TGTGCCATCAGCGGGGGTCAAAACACTGAAGCTTTCTTT
.	TRBD1	TRBV7-2	TRBJ1-1	CASSLGAGGLMNTEAFF	TGTGCCAGCAGCTTAGGGGCAGGGGGCTTAATGAACACTGAAGCTTTCTTT
.	TRBD1	TRBV11-3	TRBJ1-1	CASSKGTGNTEAFF	TGTGCCAGCAGCAAAGGGACAGGAAACACTGAAGCTTTCTTT
.	.	TRBV9	TRBJ1-1	CASSEEGFTEAFF	TGTGCCAGCAGCGAGGAGGGATTCACTGAAGCTTTCTTT
.	.	TRBV7-2	TRBJ1-2	CASNSGTLNYGYTF	TGTGCCAGCAACAGCGGGACTCTTAACTATGGCTACACCTTC
.	.	TRBV10-3	TRBJ2-6	CAISPGDSGANVLTF	TGTGCCATCAGCCCGGGAGACTCTGGGGCCAACGTCCTGACTTTC
few	TRBD1	TRBV5-1	TRBJ2-2	CASSSGQGTGELFF	TGCGCCAGCAGCTCAGGACAGGGGACCGGGGAGCTGTTTTTT
.	.	TRBV6-5	TRBJ2-7	CASSPRAPYEQYF	TGTGCCAGCAGTCCCAGGGCTCCCTACGAGCAGTACTTC
.	.	TRBV10-3	TRBJ2-1	CAIRTYNEQFF	TGTGCCATCAGAACTTACAATGAGCAGTTCTTC
.	TRBD1	TRBV19	TRBJ2-6	CASSIELDRAGANVLTF	TGTGCCAGTAGTATAGAACTCGACAGGGCTGGGGCCAACGTCCTGACTTTC
.	.	TRBV3-1/TRBV3-2	TRBJ1-6	CASSHTGDGYNSPLHF	TGTGCCAGCAGCCATACGGGGGACGGCTATAATTCACCCCTCCACTTT
.	TRBD1	TRBV27	TRBJ1-6	CASSRQGYNSPLHF	TGTGCCAGCAGTAGACAGGGTTATAATTCACCCCTCCACTTT
.	TRBD1	TRBV6-5	TRBJ2-5	CASSRETGVGKTQYF	TGTGCCAGCAGTAGAGAAACAGGGGTCGGGAAGACCCAGTACTTC
.	.	TRBV7-6	TRBJ2-7	CASSLAIQGVRDEQYF	TGTGCCAGCAGCTTAGCGATACAGGGTGTCCGGGACGAGCAGTACTTC
.	TRBD1	TRBV7-2	TRBJ1-5	CASSLDGTGGGQPQHF	TGTGCCAGCAGCTTAGACGGGACAGGGGGTGGTCAGCCCCAGCATTTT
.	TRBD1	TRBV9	TRBJ2-2	CASSVGRDRTTGELFF	TGTGCCAGCAGCGTAGGCCGGGACAGGACCACCGGGGAGCTGTTTTTT
.	.	TRBV20-1	TRBJ1-2	CSAAGLEGYTF	TGCAGTGCGGCAGGGTTGGAGGGCTACACCTTC
.	.	TRBV20-1	TRBJ1-4	CSASIAGWNEKLFF	TGCAGTGCTAGTATAGCAGGGTGGAATGAAAAACTGTTTTTT
.	.	TRBV24-1	TRBJ2-5	CATSDPRTAQETQYF	TGTGCCACCAGTGATCCTCGGACAGCCCAAGAGACCCAGTACTTC
.	TRBD1	TRBV7-8	TRBJ1-3	CASSLGGQGTGNTIYF	TGTGCCAGCAGCTTAGGGGGACAGGGTACGGGAAACACCATATATTTT
.	TRBD1	TRBV27	TRBJ1-1	CASSFQGAGRNTEAFF	TGTGCCAGCAGTTTCCAGGGGGCCGGCAGAAACACTGAAGCTTTCTTT
.	TRBD1	TRBV2	TRBJ1-5	CASRGQGSRPQHF	TGTGCCAGCCGAGGACAGGGCTCTCGCCCCCAGCATTTT
.	TRBD2	TRBV12-3/TRBV12-4	TRBJ2-7	CASRTGTSYEQYF	TGTGCCAGCAGAACCGGGACTAGCTACGAGCAGTACTTC
once	.	TRBV13	TRBJ2-5	CASSPRKETQYF	TGTGCCAGCAGCCCGAGGAAAGAGACCCAGTACTTC
once	TRBD1	TRBV9	TRBJ2-6	CASSAWDRAVGANVLTF	TGTGCCAGCAGCGCCTGGGACAGGGCTGTTGGGGCCAACGTCCTGACTTTC
.	.	TRBV27	TRBJ2-1	CASSFVGSSYNEQFF	TGTGCCAGCAGTTTTGTCGGGAGCTCCTACAATGAGCAGTTCTTC
.	.	TRBV19	TRBJ2-2	CASGLEGLTGELFF	TGTGCCAGTGGTTTGGAGGGTTTGACCGGGGAGCTGTTTTTT
.	.	TRBV19	TRBJ1-4	CASSPVHEKLFF	TGTGCCAGTAGTCCAGTTCATGAAAAACTGTTTTTT
.	TRBD1	TRBV28	TRBJ2-1	CASRDRESYNEQFF	TGTGCCAGCAGAGACAGGGAATCCTACAATGAGCAGTTCTTC
.	TRBD1	TRBV4-2	TRBJ1-2	CASSQTGQGAYGYTF	TGTGCCAGCAGCCAGACCGGACAGGGGGCCTATGGCTACACCTTC
.	.	TRBV7-3	TRBJ2-3	CASSLAGDTDTQYF	TGTGCCAGCAGCTTAGCGGGCGACACAGATACGCAGTATTTT
.	TRBD1	TRBV5-1	TRBJ1-4	CASSIQGQDEKLFF	TGCGCCAGCAGCATACAGGGGCAGGATGAAAAACTGTTTTTT
once	TRBD1	TRBV27	TRBJ1-2	CASSAGDRLSGYTF	TGTGCCAGCAGTGCCGGGGACAGACTATCGGGCTACACCTTC
.	.	TRBV28	TRBJ1-2	CASSSQLVYGYTF	TGTGCCAGCAGTTCCCAGTTGGTCTATGGCTACACCTTC
few	.	TRBV12-1	TRBJ1-1	CASSFFSRVPEAFF	TGTGCCAGCAGCTTTTTTTCCAGGGTTCCTGAAGCTTTCTTT
.	.	TRBV12-5	TRBJ2-2	CASGPGPGELFF	TGTGCTAGTGGTCCAGGGCCCGGGGAGCTGTTTTTT
.	TRBD1	TRBV18	TRBJ1-5	CASSPFDPGTGSNQPQHF	TGTGCCAGCTCACCATTCGATCCGGGGACAGGGTCTAATCAGCCCCAGCATTTT
once	TRBD2	TRBV9	TRBJ2-3	CASSVAPTSRTDTQYF	TGTGCCAGCAGCGTAGCTCCGACTAGCAGGACAGATACGCAGTATTTT
.	.	TRBV6-2/TRBV6-3	TRBJ1-6	CASSIGGTPLHF	TGTGCCAGCAGTATCGGGGGTACACCCCTCCACTTT
.	TRBD1	TRBV6-5	TRBJ2-5	CASSYSNTGVETQYF	TGTGCCAGCAGTTACTCGAACACAGGGGTGGAGACCCAGTACTTC
.	TRBD1	TRBV6-6	TRBJ2-7	CASRGQTSSYEQYF	TGTGCCAGCAGGGGACAGACTTCCTCCTACGAGCAGTACTTC
.	.	TRBV28	TRBJ1-1	CASSAPGEVNTEAFF	TGTGCCAGCAGTGCCCCCGGGGAAGTGAACACTGAAGCTTTCTTT
.	.	TRBV19	TRBJ2-5	CASSLGVGYREETQYF	TGTGCCAGTAGTCTCGGGGTGGGTTACAGGGAAGAGACCCAGTACTTC
.	.	TRBV7-2	TRBJ2-5	CASSLVAAQETQYF	TGTGCCAGCAGCTTAGTGGCCGCCCAAGAGACCCAGTACTTC
.	.	TRBV4-1	TRBJ1-2	CASSPEAGPLYGYTF	TGCGCCAGCAGCCCCGAAGCAGGGCCCCTCTATGGCTACACCTTC